This T cell receptor (beta chain) is from a study of response to subunit inactivated influenza vaccine. Overall study findings and caveats: Authors proposed each seasonal influenza vaccination draws in few new T cells.

In regard to this clonotype: The antigen is unknown.

TCRdb fed the RT-PCR reads into MiXCR, producing one record per CDR3 protein. The sample contains hundreds of thousands of distinct CDR3 sequences, about 15% of which appear only once. The CDR3 contains 13 residues. V was cut by 4 bases and J by 6 bases, with 10 bases left in between. The clonotype comes from a man aged 50-75 years who received an inactivated influenza vaccine. This material consisted of CD4+ T cells sorted from PBMCs, taken around 25 months after vaccination. This sequence joins TRBV12-3 or TRBV12-4 and TRBJ2-1; D is ambiguous. The CDR3 nucleotides read TGTGCCAGCAGTTGGTCTATGGGCAATGAGCAGTTCTTC. It encodes CASSWSMGNEQFF.